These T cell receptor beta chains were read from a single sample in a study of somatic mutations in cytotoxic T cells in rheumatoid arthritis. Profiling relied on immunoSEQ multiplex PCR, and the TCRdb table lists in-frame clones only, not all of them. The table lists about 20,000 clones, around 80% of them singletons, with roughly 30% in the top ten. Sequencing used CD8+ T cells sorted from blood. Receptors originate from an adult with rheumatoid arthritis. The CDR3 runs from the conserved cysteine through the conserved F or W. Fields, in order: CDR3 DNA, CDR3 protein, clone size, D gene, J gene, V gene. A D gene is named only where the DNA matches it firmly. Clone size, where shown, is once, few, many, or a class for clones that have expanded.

TGTGCCAGCAGCAGGCTTGGCTACACCTTC,CASSRLGYTF,.,.,TRBJ1-2,TRBV28
TGTGCCAGCAGGGATGGACAGGGAAGAACTGAAGCTTTCTTT,CASRDGQGRTEAFF,.,TRBD1,TRBJ1-1,TRBV28
TGTGCCAGCGACAGATACAATGAGCAGTTCTTC,CASDRYNEQFF,.,.,TRBJ2-1,TRBV6-5
TGTGCCTGGTCCGAACAGGGGAATGGCTACACCTTC,CAWSEQGNGYTF,.,TRBD1,TRBJ1-2,TRBV30
TGTGCCAGCAGCTTCGGGACAGGGGCTACAGATACGCAGTATTTT,CASSFGTGATDTQYF,.,TRBD1,TRBJ2-3,TRBV11-2
TGTGCCGGCAGTTCTACGCTGAATTCACCCCTCCACTTT,CAGSSTLNSPLHF,.,.,TRBJ1-6,TRBV28
TGTGCCAGCAGTTTAAATAGTAACTCTGGAAACACCATATATTTT,CASSLNSNSGNTIYF,.,.,TRBJ1-3,TRBV28
TGTGCCGGGTGGAGCTCCTATAATTCACCCCTCCACTTT,CAGWSSYNSPLHF,.,.,TRBJ1-6,TRBV30
TGCGCCAGCATCGGGGGAGAGGCGACCCAGTACTTC,CASIGGEATQYF,.,.,TRBJ2-5,TRBV10-2
TGTGCCAGCACCTCCCCGGGAGAAGGTACAGCTTTCTTT,CASTSPGEGTAFF,.,.,TRBJ1-1,TRBV5-5
TGCAGCGTTGAAGACCCCGACAGTACCTACGAGCAGTACTTC,CSVEDPDSTYEQYF,.,.,TRBJ2-7,TRBV29-1
TGTGCCAGCAGCTTTTCGGAATATAACTATGGCTACACCTTC,CASSFSEYNYGYTF,.,.,TRBJ1-2,TRBV12-1
TGTGCCAGCAGCCAAGACCGCCTTCCCTACGAGCAGTACTTC,CASSQDRLPYEQYF,.,.,TRBJ2-7,TRBV14
TGTGCCAGCAGCTTATCGGGACTAGCGGGAGGCGGTGACCAGTTCTTC,CASSLSGLAGGGDQFF,.,TRBD2,TRBJ2-1,TRBV7-6
TGTGCCAGCAGCTTAGCGGGACACCCAAACACCATATATTTT,CASSLAGHPNTIYF,.,.,TRBJ1-3,TRBV7-9
TGTGCCAGCAGTGCGGGCAGAGCCTCTGGAAACACCATATATTTT,CASSAGRASGNTIYF,.,.,TRBJ1-3,TRBV6-1
TGCGCCAGCAGCCAAGTGACAGGGTTCTCTGGAAACACCATATATTTT,CASSQVTGFSGNTIYF,.,TRBD1,TRBJ1-3,TRBV4-1
TGTGCCAGCACCTGGCGGCTTAGTGACTACGAGCAGTACTTC,CASTWRLSDYEQYF,few,.,TRBJ2-7,TRBV10-3
TGTGCCAGTCAACAGGGGAACACTGAAGCTTTCTTT,CASQQGNTEAFF,.,.,TRBJ1-1,TRBV6-1
TGTGCCAGCAGCTCTTTGGGCACTGAAGCTTTCTTT,CASSSLGTEAFF,few,.,TRBJ1-1,TRBV13
TGCGCCAGCAGCTTGTTGAACACCGGGGAGCTGTTTTTT,CASSLLNTGELFF,.,.,TRBJ2-2,TRBV5-1
TGTGCCAGTCAGTCCGGATCTAATGAGCAGTTCTTC,CASQSGSNEQFF,.,.,TRBJ2-1,TRBV27
TGTGCCAGCAGTCCCTCGGGAGGGATGGGAACTGAAGCTTTCTTT,CASSPSGGMGTEAFF,.,.,TRBJ1-1,TRBV9
TGTGCCAGCAGCGTAGGGGACAGATCGGAGCAGTTCTTC,CASSVGDRSEQFF,.,TRBD1,TRBJ2-1,TRBV9
TGTGCCAGCAGCCCCGGGGAGTATATACTGGGGTACCAAGAGACCCAGTACTTC,CASSPGEYILGYQETQYF,.,.,TRBJ2-5,TRBV7-9
TGTGCCAGCAATCCGGGACAGGGTCCCTACGAGCAGTACTTC,CASNPGQGPYEQYF,.,TRBD1,TRBJ2-7,TRBV2
TGTGCCAGCAGCCCAGGGGGCTACTATGGCTACACCTTC,CASSPGGYYGYTF,.,TRBD1,TRBJ1-2,TRBV7-9
TGTGCCAGCAGCTCGGGACAGGGGTTTACAGAGACCCAGTACTTC,CASSSGQGFTETQYF,.,TRBD1,TRBJ2-5,TRBV5-4
TGTGCCAGCAGCTTCGGGACTAGCGGCTACAATGAGCAGTTCTTC,CASSFGTSGYNEQFF,once,TRBD2,TRBJ2-1,TRBV5-4
TGTGCCAGCAGCTCAGGCTCTTCACCCCTCCACTTT,CASSSGSSPLHF,.,.,TRBJ1-6,TRBV7-9
TGTGCCAGCAGCTTCAGTCCGGGCAATGAGCAGTTCTTC,CASSFSPGNEQFF,.,.,TRBJ2-1,TRBV11-2
TGTGCCAGCAGCCGGGGCGACGTAAGCTACGAGCAGTACTTC,CASSRGDVSYEQYF,once,.,TRBJ2-7,TRBV5-6
TGTGCCACCAGCAGAGATGGAACACTAGCGGGATTAGCAGATACGCAGTATTTT,CATSRDGTLAGLADTQYF,.,TRBD2,TRBJ2-3,TRBV15
TGTGCCAGCAGTGAAGATCTGAGCTCCTACGAGCAGTACTTC,CASSEDLSSYEQYF,.,.,TRBJ2-7,TRBV2
TGTGCCAGCAGTGTTTGGGGCAATGGGAATGAGCAGTTCTTC,CASSVWGNGNEQFF,.,.,TRBJ2-1,TRBV2
TGTGCCAGCAGCGTCGTAGCGATGCCCGTCGATACGCAGTATTTT,CASSVVAMPVDTQYF,.,.,TRBJ2-3,TRBV6-4
TGTGCCAGCAGTTTGGGGGGGGGCACTGAAGCTTTCTTT,CASSLGGGTEAFF,once,.,TRBJ1-1,TRBV27
TGTGCCAGCACCCTGACTAGCGGTAATGAGCAGTTCTTC,CASTLTSGNEQFF,.,TRBD2,TRBJ2-1,TRBV11-2
TGTGCCAGCAGTGACAGGGTTTACAATGAGCAGTTCTTC,CASSDRVYNEQFF,.,.,TRBJ2-1,TRBV6-1
TGTGCCAGCAGCTTAGGTCGGTGGGCTAGCGGGGGTGGGAATGAGCAGTTCTTC,CASSLGRWASGGGNEQFF,.,TRBD2,TRBJ2-1,TRBV7-3
TGTGCCAGCTCACCACCCAGCCAGGGTGCCGGGGAGCTGTTTTTT,CASSPPSQGAGELFF,.,.,TRBJ2-2,TRBV18
TGTGCCAGTAGTTTGCCGGGACATAACTATGGCTACACCTTC,CASSLPGHNYGYTF,.,.,TRBJ1-2,TRBV19
TGTGCCAGTAGTATGCATGCGGGGGGATCCTACAATGAGCAGTTCTTC,CASSMHAGGSYNEQFF,medium-sized,TRBD2,TRBJ2-1,TRBV19
TGTGCCAGCAGTGAATCAGGGGCTTACACCTTC,CASSESGAYTF,.,.,TRBJ1-2,TRBV25-1
TGTGCCAGCAGCTCGCCCATCGACAAGTCCCCAGAGACCCAGTACTTC,CASSSPIDKSPETQYF,.,.,TRBJ2-5,TRBV7-6
TGCGCCAGCAGTGAGAACGGAGACGTAGGCGAGCAGTACTTC,CASSENGDVGEQYF,.,.,TRBJ2-7,TRBV10-2
TGTGCCAGCAGCTCGGAAGGAGGGTCAAGGGATGGCTACACCTTC,CASSSEGGSRDGYTF,.,.,TRBJ1-2,TRBV7-2
TGTGCCAGCAGTGAAACCCCCGGGGTGGCGGGTCAGCCCCAGCATTTT,CASSETPGVAGQPQHF,.,.,TRBJ1-5,TRBV6-1
TGTGCCAGCAGTTCACAATTGGGGCCCAATGAGCAGTTCTTC,CASSSQLGPNEQFF,.,.,TRBJ2-1,TRBV27
TGTGCCAGTACTTCCAGCGGGAGCCCCCATGAGCAGTTCTTC,CASTSSGSPHEQFF,.,TRBD2,TRBJ2-1,TRBV19
TGTGCTAGTGGGCCCGGGACAGGGGTCGCCTACGAGCAGTACTTC,CASGPGTGVAYEQYF,few,TRBD1,TRBJ2-7,TRBV12-5
TGTGCCAGCGGCGCAGGAATGAACACTGAAGCTTTCTTT,CASGAGMNTEAFF,.,.,TRBJ1-1,TRBV25-1
TGTGCCAGCAGCTTGACCAGCGGGGCATACGAGCAGTACTTC,CASSLTSGAYEQYF,few,TRBD2,TRBJ2-7,TRBV5-4
TGCGCCAGCGGACTAGCGGGATCCTACGAGCAGTACTTC,CASGLAGSYEQYF,few,TRBD2,TRBJ2-7,TRBV10-1
TGTGCCAGCAGCGTAGTTGGAGGCGTGAACACTGAAGCTTTCTTT,CASSVVGGVNTEAFF,few,.,TRBJ1-1,TRBV9
TGTGCCAGCAGCTTCGGCAGGTACACTGAAGCTTTCTTT,CASSFGRYTEAFF,.,.,TRBJ1-1,TRBV5-6
TGTGCCAACAGCCGTACAGGGCTAGGTAATTCACCCCTCCACTTT,CANSRTGLGNSPLHF,.,.,TRBJ1-6,TRBV7-9
TGTGCCAGCAGTGACGGGCGGGAGGACAATGAGCAGTTCTTC,CASSDGREDNEQFF,.,TRBD2,TRBJ2-1,TRBV6-4